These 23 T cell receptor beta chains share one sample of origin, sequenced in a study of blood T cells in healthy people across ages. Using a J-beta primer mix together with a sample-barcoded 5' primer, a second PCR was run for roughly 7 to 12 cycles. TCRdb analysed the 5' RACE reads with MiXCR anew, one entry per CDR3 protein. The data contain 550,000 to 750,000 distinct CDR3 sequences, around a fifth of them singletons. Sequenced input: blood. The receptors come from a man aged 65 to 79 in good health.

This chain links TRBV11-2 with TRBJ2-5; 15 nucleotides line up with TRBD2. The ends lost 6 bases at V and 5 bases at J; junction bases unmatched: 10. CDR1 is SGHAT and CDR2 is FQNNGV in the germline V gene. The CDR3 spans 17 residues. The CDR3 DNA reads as TGTGCCAGCAGTCGTGGACTAGCGGGAGGGCCCTGGGAGACCCAGTACTTC. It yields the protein CASSRGLAGGPWETQYF. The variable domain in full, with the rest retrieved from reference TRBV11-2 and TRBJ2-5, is EAGVAQSPRYKIIEKRQSVAFWCNPISGHATLYWYQQILGQGPKLLIQFQNNGVVDDSQLPKDRFSAERLKGVDSTLKIQPAKLEDSAVYLCASSRGLAGGPWETQYFGPGTRLLVL.

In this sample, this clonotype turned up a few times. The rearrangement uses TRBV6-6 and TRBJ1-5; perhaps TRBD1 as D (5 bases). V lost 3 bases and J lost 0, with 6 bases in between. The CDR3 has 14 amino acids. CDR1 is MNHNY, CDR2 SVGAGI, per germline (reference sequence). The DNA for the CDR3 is TGTGCCAGCAGTTATCAGGGTAGCAATCAGCCCCAGCATTTT. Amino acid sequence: CASSYQGSNQPQHF.

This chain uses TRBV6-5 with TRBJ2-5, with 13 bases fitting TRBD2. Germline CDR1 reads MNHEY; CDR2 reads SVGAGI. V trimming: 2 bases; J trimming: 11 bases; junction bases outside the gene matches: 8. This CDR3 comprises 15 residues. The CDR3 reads CASSYQLAGGSEQYF. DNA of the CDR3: TGTGCCAGCAGTTACCAACTAGCGGGGGGGTCGGAGCAGTACTTC.

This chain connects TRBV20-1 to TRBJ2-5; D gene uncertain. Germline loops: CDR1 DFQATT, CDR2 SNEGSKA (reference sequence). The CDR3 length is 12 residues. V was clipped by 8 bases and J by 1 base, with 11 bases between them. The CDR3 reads CSCAGSQETQYF. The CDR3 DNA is TGCAGTTGTGCTGGCTCCCAAGAGACCCAGTACTTC.

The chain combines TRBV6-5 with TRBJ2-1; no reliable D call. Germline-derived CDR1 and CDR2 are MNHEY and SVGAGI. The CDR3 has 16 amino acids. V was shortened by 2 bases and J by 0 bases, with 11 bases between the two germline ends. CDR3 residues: CASSYGVESSYNEQFF. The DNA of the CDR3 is TGTGCCAGCAGTTACGGCGTAGAGAGCTCCTACAATGAGCAGTTCTTC.

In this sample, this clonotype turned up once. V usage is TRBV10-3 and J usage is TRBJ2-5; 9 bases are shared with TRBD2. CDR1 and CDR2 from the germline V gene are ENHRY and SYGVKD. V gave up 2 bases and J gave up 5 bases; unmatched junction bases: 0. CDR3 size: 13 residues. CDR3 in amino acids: CAISEGLAETQYF. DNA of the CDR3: TGTGCCATCAGTGAGGGACTAGCGGAGACCCAGTACTTC.

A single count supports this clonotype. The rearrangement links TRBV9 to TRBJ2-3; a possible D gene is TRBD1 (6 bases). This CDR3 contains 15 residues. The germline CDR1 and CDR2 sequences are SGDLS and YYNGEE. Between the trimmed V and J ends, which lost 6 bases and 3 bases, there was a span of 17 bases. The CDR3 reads CASTVEDRTTDTQYF. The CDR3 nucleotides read TGTGCCAGCACCGTTGAAGACAGGACTACAGATACGCAGTATTTT.

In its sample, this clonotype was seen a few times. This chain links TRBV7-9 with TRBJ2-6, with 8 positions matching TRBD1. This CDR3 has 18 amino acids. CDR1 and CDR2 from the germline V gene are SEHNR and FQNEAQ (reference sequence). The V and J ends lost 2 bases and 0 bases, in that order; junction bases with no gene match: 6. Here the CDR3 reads CASSLRQGRPSGANVLTF. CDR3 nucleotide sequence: TGTGCCAGCAGCTTACGACAGGGGAGGCCCTCTGGGGCCAACGTCCTGACTTTC.

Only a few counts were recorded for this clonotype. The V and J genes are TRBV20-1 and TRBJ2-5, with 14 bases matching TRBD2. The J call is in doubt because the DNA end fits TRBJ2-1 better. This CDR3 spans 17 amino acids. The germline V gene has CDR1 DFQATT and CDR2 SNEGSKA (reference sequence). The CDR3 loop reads CSGSGTSGSMVINEQFF. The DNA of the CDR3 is TGCAGTGGCAGTGGGACTAGCGGGAGTATGGTTATAAATGAGCAGTTCTTC.

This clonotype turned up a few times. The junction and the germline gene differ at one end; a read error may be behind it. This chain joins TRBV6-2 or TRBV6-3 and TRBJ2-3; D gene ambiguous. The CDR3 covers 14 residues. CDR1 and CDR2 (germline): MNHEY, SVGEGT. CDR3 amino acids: CASSYFQAPDTRYF. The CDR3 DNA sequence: TGTGCCAGCAGTTACTTTCAGGCACCAGATACGCGGTATTTT.

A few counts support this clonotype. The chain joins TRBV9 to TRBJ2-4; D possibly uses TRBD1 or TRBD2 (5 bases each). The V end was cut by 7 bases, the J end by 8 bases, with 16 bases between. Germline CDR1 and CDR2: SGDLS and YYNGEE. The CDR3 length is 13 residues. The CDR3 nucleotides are TGTGCCAGCGGGGGTGACAGCTCGGACATTCAGTACTTC. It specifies CASGGDSSDIQYF.

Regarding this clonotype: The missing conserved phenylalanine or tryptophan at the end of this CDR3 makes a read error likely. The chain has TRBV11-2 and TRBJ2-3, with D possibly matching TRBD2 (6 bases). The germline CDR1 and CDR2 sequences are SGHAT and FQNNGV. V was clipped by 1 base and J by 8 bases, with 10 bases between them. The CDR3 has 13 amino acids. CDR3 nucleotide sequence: TGTGCCAGCAGCTTAGGGGGGGAAACTACGCAGTATGTT. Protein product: CASSLGGETTQYV.

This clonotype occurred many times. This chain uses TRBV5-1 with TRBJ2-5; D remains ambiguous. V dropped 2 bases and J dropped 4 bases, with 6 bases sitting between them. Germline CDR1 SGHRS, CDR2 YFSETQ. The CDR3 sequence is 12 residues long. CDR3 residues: CASSFEGETQYF. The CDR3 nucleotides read TGCGCCAGCAGCTTCGAAGGAGAGACCCAGTACTTC. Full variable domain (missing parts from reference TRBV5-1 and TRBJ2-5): KAGVTQTPRYLIKTRGQQVTLSCSPISGHRSVSWYQQTPGQGLQFLFEYFSETQRNKGNFPGRFSGRQFSNSRSEMNVSTLELGDSALYLCASSFEGETQYFGPGTRLLVL.

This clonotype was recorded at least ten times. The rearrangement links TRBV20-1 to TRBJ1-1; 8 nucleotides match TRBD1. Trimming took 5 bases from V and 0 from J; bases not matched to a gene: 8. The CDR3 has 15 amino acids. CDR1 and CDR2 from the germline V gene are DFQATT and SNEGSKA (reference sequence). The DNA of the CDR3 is TGCAGTGCTGCTACAGGGGGGTCCGTGAACACTGAAGCTTTCTTT. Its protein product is CSAATGGSVNTEAFF.

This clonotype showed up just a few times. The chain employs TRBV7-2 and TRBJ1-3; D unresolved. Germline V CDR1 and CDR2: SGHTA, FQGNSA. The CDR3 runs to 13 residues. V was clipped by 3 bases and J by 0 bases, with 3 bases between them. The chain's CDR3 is CASSLISGNTIYF. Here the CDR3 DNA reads TGTGCCAGCAGCTTGATCTCTGGAAACACCATATATTTT.

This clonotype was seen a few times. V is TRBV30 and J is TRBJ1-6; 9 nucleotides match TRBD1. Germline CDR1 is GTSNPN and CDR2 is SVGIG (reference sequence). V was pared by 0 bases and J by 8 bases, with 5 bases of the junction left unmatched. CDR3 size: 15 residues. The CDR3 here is CAWSVWTGVDSPLHF. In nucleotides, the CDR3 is TGTGCCTGGAGTGTCTGGACAGGGGTAGATTCACCCCTCCACTTT. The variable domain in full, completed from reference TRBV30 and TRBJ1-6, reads SQTIHQWPATLVQPVGSPLSLECTVEGTSNPNLYWYRQAAGRGLQLLFYSVGIGQISSEVPQNLSASRPQDRQFILSSKKLLLSDSGFYLCAWSVWTGVDSPLHFGNGTRLTVT.

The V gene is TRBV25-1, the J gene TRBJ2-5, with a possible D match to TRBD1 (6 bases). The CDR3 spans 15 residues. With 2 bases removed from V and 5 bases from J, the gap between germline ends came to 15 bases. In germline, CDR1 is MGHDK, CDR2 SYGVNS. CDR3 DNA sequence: TGTGCCAGCAGTGAAGGTTCAGGGGTTCTGGAGACCCAGTACTTC. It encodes CASSEGSGVLETQYF.

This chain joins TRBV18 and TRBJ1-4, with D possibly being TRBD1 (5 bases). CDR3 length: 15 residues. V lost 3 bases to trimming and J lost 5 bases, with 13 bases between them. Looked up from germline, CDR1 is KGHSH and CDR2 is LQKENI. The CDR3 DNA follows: TGTGCCAGCTCACCTCGGGACGTAGGAAATGAAAAACTGTTTTTT. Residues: CASSPRDVGNEKLFF.

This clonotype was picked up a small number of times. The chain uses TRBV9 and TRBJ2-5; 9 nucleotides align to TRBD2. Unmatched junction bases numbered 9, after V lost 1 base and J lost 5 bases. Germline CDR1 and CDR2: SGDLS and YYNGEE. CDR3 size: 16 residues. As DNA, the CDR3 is TGTGCCAGCAGCGTACCAATAGCGGGAGTGCGGGAGACCCAGTACTTC. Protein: CASSVPIAGVRETQYF. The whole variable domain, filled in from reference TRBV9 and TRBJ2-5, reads DSGVTQTPKHLITATGQRVTLRCSPRSGDLSVYWYQQSLDQGLQFLIQYYNGEERAKGNILERFSAQQFPDLHSELNLSSLELGDSALYFCASSVPIAGVRETQYFGPGTRLLVL.

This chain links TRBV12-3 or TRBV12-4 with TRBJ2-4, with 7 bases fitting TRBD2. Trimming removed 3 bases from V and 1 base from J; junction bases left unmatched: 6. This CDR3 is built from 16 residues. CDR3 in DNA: TGTGCCAGCAGTTTGGCCGGGGGGTTGGCCAAAAACATTCAGTACTTC. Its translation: CASSLAGGLAKNIQYF.

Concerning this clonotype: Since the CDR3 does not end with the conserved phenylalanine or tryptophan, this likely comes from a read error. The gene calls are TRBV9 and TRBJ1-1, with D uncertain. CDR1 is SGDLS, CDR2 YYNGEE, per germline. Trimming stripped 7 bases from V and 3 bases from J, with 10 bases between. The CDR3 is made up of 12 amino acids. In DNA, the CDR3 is TGTGCCAGCTCAGATGATGACACTGAAGCTTTCGTT. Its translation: CASSDDDTEAFV.

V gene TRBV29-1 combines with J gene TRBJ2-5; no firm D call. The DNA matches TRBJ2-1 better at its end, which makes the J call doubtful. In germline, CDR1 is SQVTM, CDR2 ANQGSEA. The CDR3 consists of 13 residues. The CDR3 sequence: CSVEVPETNEQFF. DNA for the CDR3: TGCAGCGTTGAAGTTCCAGAAACCAATGAGCAGTTCTTC.

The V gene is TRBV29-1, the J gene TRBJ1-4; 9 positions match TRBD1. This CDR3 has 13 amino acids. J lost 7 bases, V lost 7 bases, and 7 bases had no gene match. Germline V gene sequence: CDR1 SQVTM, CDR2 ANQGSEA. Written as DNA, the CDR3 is TGCAGCGCAAAGACAGGGGGGGGTGAAAAACTGTTTTTT. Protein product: CSAKTGGGEKLFF.